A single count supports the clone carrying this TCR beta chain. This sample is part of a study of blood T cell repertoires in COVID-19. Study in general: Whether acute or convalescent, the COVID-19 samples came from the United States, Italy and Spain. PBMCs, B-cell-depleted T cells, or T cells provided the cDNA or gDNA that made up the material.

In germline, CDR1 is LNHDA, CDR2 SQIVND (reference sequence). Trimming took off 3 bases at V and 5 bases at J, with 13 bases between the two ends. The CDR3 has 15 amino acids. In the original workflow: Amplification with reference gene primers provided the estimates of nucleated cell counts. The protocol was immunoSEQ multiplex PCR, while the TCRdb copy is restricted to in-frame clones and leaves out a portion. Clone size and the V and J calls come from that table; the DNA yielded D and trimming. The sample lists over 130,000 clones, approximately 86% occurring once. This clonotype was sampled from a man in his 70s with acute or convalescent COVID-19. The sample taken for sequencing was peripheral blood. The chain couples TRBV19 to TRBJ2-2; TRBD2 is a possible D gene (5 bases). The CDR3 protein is CASSMSGVGTGELFF. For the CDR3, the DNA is TGTGCCAGTAGTATGAGCGGAGTTGGAACCGGGGAGCTGTTTTTT. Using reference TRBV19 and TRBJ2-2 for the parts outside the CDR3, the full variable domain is DGGITQSPKYLFRKEGQNVTLSCEQNLNHDAMYWYRQDPGQGLRLIYYSQIVNDFQKGDIAEGYSVSREKKESFPLTVTSAQKNPTAFYLCASSMSGVGTGELFFGEGSRLTVL.